This TCR beta chain was captured by sequencing in a study of cytomegalovirus exposure and HLA in healthy donors. The method was immunoSEQ multiplex PCR; TCRdb's version includes in-frame clones alone and lacks a portion of them. Among approximately 60,000 clones listed, 80% to 95% were seen once. The CDR3 extends over 14 amino acids. Germline CDR1 and CDR2: SNHLY and FYNNEI. V was clipped by 8 bases and J by 0 bases; unmatched bases: 4. Study findings and constraints: That first-cohort TCR clusters tended to co-occur in the 90 to 150 validation repertoires was found in a later analysis. Confirmation in vitro established that a few CMV-associated chains were specific for CMV antigens. The study listed approximately 160 cytomegalovirus-associated TCR beta chains.

Notes on this clone: Its target is unknown.

The chain carries TRBV2 and TRBJ2-3; TRBD1 aligns across 8 bases. The clonotype comes from a man aged 18 to 35 in good health and CMV-seronegative. Sequencing used PBMCs. The CDR3 bases are TGTGCCAGCCAGGACAGGGCTAGCACAGATACGCAGTATTTT. It codes for CASQDRASTDTQYF.